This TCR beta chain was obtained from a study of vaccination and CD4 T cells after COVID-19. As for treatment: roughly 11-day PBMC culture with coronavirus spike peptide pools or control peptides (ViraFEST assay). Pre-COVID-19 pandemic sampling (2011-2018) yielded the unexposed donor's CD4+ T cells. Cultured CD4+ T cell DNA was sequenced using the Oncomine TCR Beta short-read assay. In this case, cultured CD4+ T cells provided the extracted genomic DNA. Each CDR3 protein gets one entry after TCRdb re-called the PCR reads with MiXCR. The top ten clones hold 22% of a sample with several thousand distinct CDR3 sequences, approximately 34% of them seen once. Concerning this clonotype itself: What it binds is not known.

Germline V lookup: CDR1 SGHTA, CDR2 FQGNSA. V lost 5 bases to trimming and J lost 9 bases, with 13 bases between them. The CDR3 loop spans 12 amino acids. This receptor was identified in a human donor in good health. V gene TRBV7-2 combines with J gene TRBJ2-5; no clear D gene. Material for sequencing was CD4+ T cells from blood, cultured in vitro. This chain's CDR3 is CASSPPRGSQYF. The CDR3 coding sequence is TGTGCCAGCAGCCCCCCCCGTGGGTCCCAGTACTTC.